This record concerns one T cell receptor (beta chain) sequence. Its target antigen remains unknown. No base quality information exists; no much larger clone differs at one position. Library preparation was by the immunoSEQ multiplex PCR assay. This immuneACCESS table, as held by TCRdb, lists in-frame sequences with V and J called but not all clones. Of the missing ones, under half trace to an unresolved V gene in checked studies; the others have no known cause. This sample has some 110,000 clones in its table, and around 84% of those were observed once. The ten largest clones take up roughly 3.3% of the sample. This entry belongs to a study of radiotherapy plus CTLA-4 blockade in lung cancer (dated by TCRdb to 2016 to 2018). Broadly, across the study: Objective responses were observed in 15% to 20% of enrolled patients, and disease control was achieved in 31%.

Focal radiation therapy combined with CTLA-4 blockade (ipilimumab) was tested in patients with chemo-refractory metastatic non-small-cell lung cancer. Broad study findings and their caveats: The strongest predictors of response, as reported, were early dynamic changes in blood T cell clones along with a rise in serum interferon-beta after radiation. After treatment with radiotherapy and ipilimumab, TCR clones that originated in tumors expanded in peripheral blood.

Including cysteine and phenylalanine, the CDR3 has 15 amino acids. Of the read, only the CDR3 DNA is kept; its 45 bases are in frame from base 1. V sheds 0 bases and J sheds 8 bases, leaving 14 bases between their ends. From the germline V gene, CDR1 is MDHEN and CDR2 is SYDVKM. In this chain, TRBV28 is recombined with TRBJ1-5; the D gene is unclear. This receptor was obtained from a human donor with non-small cell lung cancer that progressed on radiotherapy plus ipilimumab. Some clones in this sample may be carry-over from other donors' samples. The sequenced sample was peripheral blood, obtained from a patient treated with radiotherapy plus ipilimumab. The nucleotides are TGTGCCAGCAGTTTATGGACGGCAGCCCGGGAGCCCCAGCATTTT. Its translation is CASSLWTAAREPQHF. With the rest looked up from the reference TRBV28 and TRBJ1-5 genes rather than sequenced, the full variable domain is DVKVTQSSRYLVKRTGEKVFLECVQDMDHENMFWYRQDPGLGLRLIYFSYDVKMKEKGDIPEGYSVSREKKERFSLILESASTNQTSMYLCASSLWTAAREPQHFGDGTRLSIL.